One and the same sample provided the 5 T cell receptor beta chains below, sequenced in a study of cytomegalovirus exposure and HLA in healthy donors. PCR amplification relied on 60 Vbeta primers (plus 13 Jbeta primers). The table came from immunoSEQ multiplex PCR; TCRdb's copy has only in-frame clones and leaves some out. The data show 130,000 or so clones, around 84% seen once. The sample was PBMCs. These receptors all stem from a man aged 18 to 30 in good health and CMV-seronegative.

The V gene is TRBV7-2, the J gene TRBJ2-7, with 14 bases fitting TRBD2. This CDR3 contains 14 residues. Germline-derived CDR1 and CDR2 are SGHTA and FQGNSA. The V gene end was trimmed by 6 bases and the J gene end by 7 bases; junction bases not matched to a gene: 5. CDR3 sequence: CASSRRTSGGEQYF. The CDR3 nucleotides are TGTGCCAGCAGTCGACGGACTAGCGGGGGGGAGCAGTACTTC.

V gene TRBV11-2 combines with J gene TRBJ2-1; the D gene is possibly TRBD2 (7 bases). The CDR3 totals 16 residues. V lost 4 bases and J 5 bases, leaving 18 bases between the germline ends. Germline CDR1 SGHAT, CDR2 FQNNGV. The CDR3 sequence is CASSSWGGGMDNEQFF. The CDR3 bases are TGTGCCAGCAGCTCGTGGGGCGGGGGCATGGACAATGAGCAGTTCTTC.

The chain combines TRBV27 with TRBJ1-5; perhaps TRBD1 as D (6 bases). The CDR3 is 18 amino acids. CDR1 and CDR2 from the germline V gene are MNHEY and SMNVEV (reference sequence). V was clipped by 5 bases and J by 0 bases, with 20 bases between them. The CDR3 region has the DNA TGTGCCAGCAGTGCACAGGGAATGTGGGGCGATAGCAATCAGCCCCAGCATTTT. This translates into CASSAQGMWGDSNQPQHF.

The CDR3 protein is CASSSPTGNSYNEQFF. CDR3 DNA sequence: TGTGCCAGCAGCTCCCCTACAGGGAACTCCTACAATGAGCAGTTCTTC. This chain uses TRBV7-6 with TRBJ2-1, with a possible D match to TRBD1 (6 bases). This CDR3 is 16 amino acids long. Germline CDR1 and CDR2: SGHVS and FNYEAQ. V dropped 4 bases and J dropped 0 bases, with 13 bases sitting between them. Full variable domain (remainder filled in from reference TRBV7-6 and TRBJ2-1): GAGVSQSPRYKVTKRGQDVALRCDPISGHVSLYWYRQALGQGPEFLTYFNYEAQQDKSGLPNDRFSAERPEGSISTLTIQRTEQRDSAMYRCASSSPTGNSYNEQFFGPGTRLTVL.

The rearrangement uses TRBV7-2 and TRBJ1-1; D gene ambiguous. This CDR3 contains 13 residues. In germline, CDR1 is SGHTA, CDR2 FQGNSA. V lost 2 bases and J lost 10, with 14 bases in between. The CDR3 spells CASSLTKGPGAFF. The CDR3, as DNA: TGTGCCAGCAGCTTAACGAAAGGTCCGGGAGCTTTCTTT.